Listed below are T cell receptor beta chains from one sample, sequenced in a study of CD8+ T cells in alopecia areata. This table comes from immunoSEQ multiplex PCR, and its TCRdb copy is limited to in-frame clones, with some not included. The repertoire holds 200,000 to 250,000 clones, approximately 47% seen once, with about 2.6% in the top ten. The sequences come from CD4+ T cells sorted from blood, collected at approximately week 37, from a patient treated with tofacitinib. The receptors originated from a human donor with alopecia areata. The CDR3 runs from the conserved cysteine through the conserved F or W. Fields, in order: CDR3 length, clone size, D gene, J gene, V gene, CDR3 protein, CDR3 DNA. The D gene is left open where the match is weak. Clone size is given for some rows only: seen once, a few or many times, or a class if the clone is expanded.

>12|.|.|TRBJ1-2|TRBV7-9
CASSLRAYGYTF
TGTGCCAGCAGCTTACGGGCTTATGGCTACACCTTC
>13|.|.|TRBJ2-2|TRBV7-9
CASSLGRPGELFF
TGTGCCAGCAGCTTGGGCCGCCCTGGGGAGCTGTTTTTT
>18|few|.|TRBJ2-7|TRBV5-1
CASSFFPGTPTSSYEQYF
TGCGCCAGCAGCTTTTTCCCCGGGACTCCTACAAGCTCCTACGAGCAGTACTTC
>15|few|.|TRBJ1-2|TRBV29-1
CSVVGEALQGWGYTF
TGCAGCGTTGTCGGAGAAGCTTTACAGGGCTGGGGCTACACCTTC
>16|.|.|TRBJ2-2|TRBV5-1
CASSQQGGQNTGELFF
TGCGCCAGCAGCCAACAAGGCGGGCAGAATACCGGGGAGCTGTTTTTT
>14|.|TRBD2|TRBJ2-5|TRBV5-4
CATGREGPYETQYF
TGTGCCACAGGCAGGGAGGGCCCATATGAGACCCAGTACTTC
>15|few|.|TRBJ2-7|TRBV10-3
CAISESYRSTREQYF
TGTGCCATCAGTGAGTCCTACAGGTCGACTCGGGAGCAGTACTTC
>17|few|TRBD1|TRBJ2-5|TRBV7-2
CASSLGGTGFTQETQYF
TGTGCCAGCAGCTTAGGCGGGACAGGGTTCACTCAAGAGACCCAGTACTTC
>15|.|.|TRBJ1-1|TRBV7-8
CASSPRFGTNTEAFF
TGTGCCAGCAGCCCACGGTTTGGGACGAACACTGAAGCTTTCTTT
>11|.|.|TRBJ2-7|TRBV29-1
CSVVQGIEQYF
TGCAGCGTCGTTCAGGGAATCGAGCAGTACTTC
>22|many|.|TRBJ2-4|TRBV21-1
CASSPRLAVGRLPGSTKNIQYF
TGTGCCAGCAGCCCGCGACTAGCTGTGGGGCGTCTGCCCGGGTCGACCAAAAACATTCAGTACTTC
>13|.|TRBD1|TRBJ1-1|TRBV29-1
CSVDPTGVTEAFF
TGCAGCGTAGACCCGACAGGGGTCACTGAAGCTTTCTTT
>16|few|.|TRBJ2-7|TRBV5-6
CASSSFRVPWDYEQYF
TGTGCCAGCAGCTCATTCCGGGTCCCCTGGGATTACGAGCAGTACTTC
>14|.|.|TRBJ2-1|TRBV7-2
CASSRSGALNEQFF
TGTGCCAGCAGCCGGTCTGGGGCCCTCAATGAGCAGTTCTTC
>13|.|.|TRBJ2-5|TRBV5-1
CASSFPSLETQYF
TGCGCCAGCAGCTTCCCTAGCCTGGAGACCCAGTACTTC
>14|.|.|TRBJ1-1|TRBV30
CAWRGGGATTEAFF
TGTGCCTGGAGGGGGGGAGGAGCAACCACTGAAGCTTTCTTT
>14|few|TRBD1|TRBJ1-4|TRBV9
CASSVTGINEKLFF
TGTGCCAGCAGCGTGACAGGGATTAATGAAAAACTGTTTTTT
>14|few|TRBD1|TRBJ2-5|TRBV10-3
CAISADRVGETQYF
TGTGCCATCAGTGCGGACAGGGTCGGGGAGACCCAGTACTTC
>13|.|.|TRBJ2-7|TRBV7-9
CASSLAGGNEQYF
TGTGCCAGCAGCTTAGCGGGCGGGAACGAGCAGTACTTC
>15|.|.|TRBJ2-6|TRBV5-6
CASSFEDSGANVLTF
TGTGCCAGCAGCTTTGAAGACTCTGGGGCCAACGTCCTGACTTTC
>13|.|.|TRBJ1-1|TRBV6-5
CASSSWTALEAFF
TGTGCCAGCAGTTCGTGGACAGCTCTTGAAGCTTTCTTT
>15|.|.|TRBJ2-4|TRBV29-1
CSVDREGIAKNIQYF
TGCAGCGTTGACCGAGAAGGGATAGCCAAAAACATTCAGTACTTC
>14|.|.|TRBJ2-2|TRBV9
CASSVYSYTGELFF
TGTGCCAGCAGCGTATACTCCTACACCGGGGAGCTGTTTTTT
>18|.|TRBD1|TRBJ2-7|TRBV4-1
CASSQEAPDRVLSYEQYF
TGCGCCAGCAGCCAAGAGGCACCCGACAGGGTTCTGTCCTACGAGCAGTACTTC
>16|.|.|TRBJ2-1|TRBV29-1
CSVDRQGRQGYNEQFF
TGCAGCGTTGACCGCCAAGGGAGGCAGGGGTACAATGAGCAGTTCTTC
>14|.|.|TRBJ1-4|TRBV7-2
CASSYRDRNEKLFF
TGTGCCAGCAGCTACAGAGACCGTAATGAAAAACTGTTTTTT
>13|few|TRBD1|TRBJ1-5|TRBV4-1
CASSHTGDQPQHF
TGCGCCAGCAGCCATACAGGGGATCAGCCCCAGCATTTT
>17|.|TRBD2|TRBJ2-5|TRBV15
CATSRGTVAGERETQYF
TGTGCCACCAGCAGAGGGACGGTAGCGGGAGAAAGGGAGACCCAGTACTTC
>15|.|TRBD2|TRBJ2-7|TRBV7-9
CASSPGMGGSYEQYF
TGTGCCAGCAGCCCGGGGATGGGCGGGAGTTACGAGCAGTACTTC
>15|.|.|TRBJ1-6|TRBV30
CAWSGPGRALSTLHF
TGTGCCTGGAGTGGACCGGGACGGGCCTTAAGCACCCTCCACTTT
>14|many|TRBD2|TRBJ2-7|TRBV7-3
CASSLTGLAHEQYF
TGTGCCAGCAGCTTAACGGGACTAGCCCACGAGCAGTACTTC
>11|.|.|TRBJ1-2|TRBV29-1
CSVNGQVGYTF
TGCAGCGTAAACGGACAAGTTGGCTACACCTTC
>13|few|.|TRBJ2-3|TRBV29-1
CSGRRSSTDTQYF
TGCAGTGGCAGGAGGTCTAGCACAGATACGCAGTATTTT